This TCR beta chain derives from a study of blood T cell repertoires in COVID-19. The table lists this clone with a count of one. The CDR3 spans 10 residues. Per the germline V gene, CDR1 is DFQATT and CDR2 is SNEGSKA (reference sequence). Trimming took 5 bases from V and 11 from J, leaving 12 bases between them. Generated by immunoSEQ multiplex PCR, the TCRdb table keeps only in-frame clones and is missing some. The sample records about 210,000 clones, under 95% being singletons. The receptor was derived from a man between 25 and 39 years old with acute or convalescent COVID-19. Sequencing used peripheral blood. This chain uses TRBV20-1 with TRBJ1-1; no clear D. CDR3 region: CSARPPAAFF. DNA for the CDR3: TGCAGTGCTCGTCCTCCAGCGGCTTTCTTT.